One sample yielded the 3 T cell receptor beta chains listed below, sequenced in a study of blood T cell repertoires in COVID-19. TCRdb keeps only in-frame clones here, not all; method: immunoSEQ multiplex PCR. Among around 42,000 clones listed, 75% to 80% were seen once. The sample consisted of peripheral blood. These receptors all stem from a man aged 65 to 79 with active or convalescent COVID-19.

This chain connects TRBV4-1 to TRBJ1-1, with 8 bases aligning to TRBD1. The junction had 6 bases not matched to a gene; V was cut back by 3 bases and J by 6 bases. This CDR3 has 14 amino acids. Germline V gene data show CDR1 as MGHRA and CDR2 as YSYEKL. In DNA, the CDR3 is TGCGCCAGCAGCCAGTCGGGACAGGTCTCTGAAGCTTTCTTT. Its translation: CASSQSGQVSEAFF.

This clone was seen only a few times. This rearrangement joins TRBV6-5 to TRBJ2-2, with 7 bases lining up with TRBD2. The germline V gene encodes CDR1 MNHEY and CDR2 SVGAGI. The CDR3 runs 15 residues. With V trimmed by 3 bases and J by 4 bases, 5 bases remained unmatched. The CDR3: CASSYRGVRTGELFF. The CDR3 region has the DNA TGTGCCAGCAGTTATCGGGGGGTTCGCACCGGGGAGCTGTTTTTT.

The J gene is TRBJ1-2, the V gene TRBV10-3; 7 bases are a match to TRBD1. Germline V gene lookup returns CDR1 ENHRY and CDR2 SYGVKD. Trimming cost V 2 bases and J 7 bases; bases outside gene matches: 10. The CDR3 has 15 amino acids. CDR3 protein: CAISEPRTGSGGYTF. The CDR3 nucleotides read TGTGCCATCAGTGAGCCAAGGACAGGCTCGGGTGGCTACACCTTC.